This T cell receptor (beta chain) is drawn from a study of blood T cell repertoires in COVID-19. At the level of the study: Sites across the United States, Italy and Spain contributed samples from acute and convalescent COVID-19. PBMCs, B-cell-depleted T cells, or T cells were the source of the cDNA or gDNA that made up the material.

Original processing methods: Reference gene primer amplification gave nucleated cell count estimates. Profiling relied on immunoSEQ multiplex PCR, and the TCRdb table lists in-frame clones only, not all of them. The V and J calls and clone size come from that table; D and trimming were worked out from the DNA. The sample has roughly 100,000 clones; approximately 92% are singletons. The germline V gene has CDR1 KGHSY and CDR2 FQNENV. The CDR3 totals 11 residues. Trimming removed 4 bases at V and 14 bases at J, with 9 bases between. The chain carries TRBV16 and TRBJ1-6; D remains ambiguous. The clonotype originates from a man aged 45 to 65 with active COVID-19. Sequenced material: peripheral blood. The CDR3 DNA reads as TGTGCCAGCAGCCTCAGTGTAACCCTCCACTTT. Translated, it gives CASSLSVTLHF.